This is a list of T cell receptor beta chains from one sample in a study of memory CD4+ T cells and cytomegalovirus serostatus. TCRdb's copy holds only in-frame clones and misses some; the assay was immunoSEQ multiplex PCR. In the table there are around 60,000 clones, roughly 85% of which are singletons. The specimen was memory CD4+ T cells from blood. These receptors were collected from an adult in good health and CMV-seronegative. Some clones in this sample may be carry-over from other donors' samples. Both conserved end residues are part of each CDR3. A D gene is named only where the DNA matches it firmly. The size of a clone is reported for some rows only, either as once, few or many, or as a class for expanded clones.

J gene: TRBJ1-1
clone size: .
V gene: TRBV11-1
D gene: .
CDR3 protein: CASSRKSTLEAFF
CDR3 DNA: TGTGCCAGCAGCCGAAAATCGACGTTAGAAGCTTTCTTT

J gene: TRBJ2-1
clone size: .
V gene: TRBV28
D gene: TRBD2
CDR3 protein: CASRTRAYNEQFF
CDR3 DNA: TGTGCCAGCCGGACTAGAGCCTACAATGAGCAGTTCTTC

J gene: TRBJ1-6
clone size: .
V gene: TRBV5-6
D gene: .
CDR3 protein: CASSLAGDLGNSPLHF
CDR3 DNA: TGTGCCAGCAGCTTGGCAGGGGATCTCGGTAATTCACCCCTCCACTTT

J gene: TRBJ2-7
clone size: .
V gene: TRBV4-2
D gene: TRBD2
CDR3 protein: CASSSGLAGGSYEQYF
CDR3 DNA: TGTGCCAGCAGCTCGGGACTAGCGGGAGGGTCCTACGAGCAGTACTTC

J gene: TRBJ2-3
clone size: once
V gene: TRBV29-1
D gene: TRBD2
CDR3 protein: CSVVSGGLSTDTQYF
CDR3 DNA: TGCAGCGTTGTCTCGGGAGGGCTGTCCACAGATACGCAGTATTTT

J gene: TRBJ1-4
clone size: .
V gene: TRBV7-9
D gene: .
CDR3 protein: CASSHYGTEKLFF
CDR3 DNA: TGTGCCAGCAGCCATTACGGTACTGAAAAACTGTTTTTT

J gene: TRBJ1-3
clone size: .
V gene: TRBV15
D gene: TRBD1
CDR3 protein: CATSSTGTGFSGNTIYF
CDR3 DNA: TGTGCCACCAGCAGTACCGGGACAGGCTTCTCTGGAAACACCATATATTTT

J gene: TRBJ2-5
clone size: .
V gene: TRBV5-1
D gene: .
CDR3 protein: CASSLGTKDKQETQYF
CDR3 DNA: TGCGCCAGCAGCCTGGGGACGAAAGATAAACAAGAGACCCAGTACTTC

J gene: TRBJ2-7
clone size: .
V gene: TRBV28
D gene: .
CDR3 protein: CASSLTIAYEQYF
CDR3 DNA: TGTGCCAGCAGCCTGACAATAGCCTACGAGCAGTACTTC

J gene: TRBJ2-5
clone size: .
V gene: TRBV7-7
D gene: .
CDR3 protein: CASSLGQGQETQYF
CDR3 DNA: TGTGCCAGCAGCTTAGGGCAGGGCCAGGAGACCCAGTACTTC